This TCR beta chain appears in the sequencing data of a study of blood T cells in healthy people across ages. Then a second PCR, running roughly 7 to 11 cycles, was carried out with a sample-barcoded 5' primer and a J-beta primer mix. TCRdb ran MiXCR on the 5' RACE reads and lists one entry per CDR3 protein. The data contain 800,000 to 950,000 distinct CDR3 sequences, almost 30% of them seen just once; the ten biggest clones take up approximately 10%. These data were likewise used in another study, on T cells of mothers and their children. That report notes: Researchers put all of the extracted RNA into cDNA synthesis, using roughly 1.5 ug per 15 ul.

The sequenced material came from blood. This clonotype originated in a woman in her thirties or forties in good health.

CDR3 amino acids: CASTLTRRGNTEAFF. DNA of the CDR3: TGTGCCAGCACTCTGACCCGTCGGGGGAACACTGAAGCTTTCTTT. The chain has TRBV6-5 and TRBJ1-1; no clear D gene. This CDR3 has 15 residues. The V and J ends lost 7 bases and 1 base respectively, with 16 bases between them. Germline CDR1 is MNHEY and CDR2 is SVGAGI.